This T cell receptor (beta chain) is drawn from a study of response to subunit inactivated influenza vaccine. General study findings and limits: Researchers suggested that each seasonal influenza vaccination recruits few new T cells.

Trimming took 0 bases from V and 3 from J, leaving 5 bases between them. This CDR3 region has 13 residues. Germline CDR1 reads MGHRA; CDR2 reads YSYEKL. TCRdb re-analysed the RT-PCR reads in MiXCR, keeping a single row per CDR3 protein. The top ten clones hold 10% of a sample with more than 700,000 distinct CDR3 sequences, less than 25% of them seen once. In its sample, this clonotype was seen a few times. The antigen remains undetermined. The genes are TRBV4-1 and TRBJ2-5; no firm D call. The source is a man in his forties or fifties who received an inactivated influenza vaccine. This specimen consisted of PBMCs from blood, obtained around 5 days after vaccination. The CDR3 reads CASSQDPEETQYF. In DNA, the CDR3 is TGCGCCAGCAGCCAAGACCCAGAAGAGACCCAGTACTTC.